This T cell receptor (beta chain) was identified in a study of response to subunit inactivated influenza vaccine. This CDR3 contains 15 residues. J was trimmed by 5 bases and V by 5 bases; bases with no gene match: 8. CDR1 is SSHAT, CDR2 FNYEAQ, per germline (reference sequence). TCRdb re-called the RT-PCR reads through MiXCR, storing one row per CDR3 protein. Of about 540,000 distinct CDR3 sequences in the sample, roughly 25% were seen once. This sample also appeared in a second study, on T cells expressing NK-cell markers. That paper notes: Scientists made TCR beta cDNA using 5'RACE template switching with UMIs.

The receptor was derived from a man in his fifties who received an inactivated influenza vaccine. The chain employs TRBV7-7 and TRBJ2-5; 10 bases agree with TRBD2. The source material was CD4+ T cells sorted from PBMCs, sampled 11 to 12 days after vaccination. The CDR3 is CASSRGLAGDETQYF. CDR3 nucleotide sequence: TGTGCCAGCAGCCGGGGCCTAGCGGGAGATGAGACCCAGTACTTC.